This T cell receptor (beta chain) was identified during a study of long-term antiretroviral therapy in people with HIV. Run at survey level, the immunoSEQ assay was version v3.0. Data came from immunoSEQ multiplex PCR; TCRdb stores just in-frame clones and leaves some out. The sample lists roughly 15,000 clones, roughly 80% seen once, with over 10% in the top ten. The clonotype was recovered from a man aged 40-50 years with HIV. The source material was unsorted PBMCs, sampled 3.2 years before starting antiretroviral therapy.

The CDR3 sequence: CASSSGSSSGANVLTF. The CDR3 nucleotides are TGTGCCAGCAGCTCCGGGTCTTCCTCTGGGGCCAACGTCCTGACTTTC. V and J are TRBV11-2 and TRBJ2-6; D unresolved. V was cut by 4 bases and J by 0 bases, with 10 bases left in between. CDR3 length: 16 residues. Germline CDR1 is SGHAT and CDR2 is FQNNGV.